This T cell receptor (beta chain) is from a study of T cells in women clearing cervical HPV infection. Across the study: Controls gave blood once infection was undetectable; cases at lesion identification. HLA type could not be excluded as a confounder.

On this clone itself: Its antigen is unidentified. The CDR3 end falls 3 residues outside the read, so it is completed with the germline J gene.

Study findings and constraints: Each sample's T-cell count was unknown, possibly confounding richness.

Germline V gene data show CDR1 as LNHDA and CDR2 as SQIVND (reference sequence). The CDR3 loop spans 16 amino acids. Deletions cut 6 bases from V and 4 bases from J, with 21 bases between. Only in-frame clones appear in the TCRdb table, and some are missing; sequencing was by immunoSEQ multiplex PCR. The listing contains roughly 38,000 clones. The J gene is TRBJ1-1, the V gene TRBV19; weak D call: TRBD1 (6 bases). Sequenced sample: blood buffy coat. The sequence was obtained from a woman between 18 and 70 years old with a cervical HPV16 infection that either progressed to CIN3+ or cleared (not recorded which). The sequenced part of the CDR3 DNA is TGTGCCAGTAGACGATACCCAACGGACAGAACCACTGAA. This gives the protein CASRRYPTDRTTE. The full-length CDR3 reads as CASRRYPTDRTTEAFF.